This T cell receptor (beta chain) was retrieved from a study of blood T cell repertoires in COVID-19. Assay: immunoSEQ multiplex PCR; the TCRdb copy retains only in-frame clones and omits some. This table has under 250,000 clones, around four fifths appearing once. Sequencing input: peripheral blood. The origin of this receptor is a woman aged 65 to 85 with active or convalescent COVID-19.

The CDR3 spells CASSSWRAENRHEQFF. CDR3 nucleotide sequence: TGTGCCAGCAGTTCTTGGAGGGCTGAAAATAGGCATGAGCAGTTCTTC. V usage is TRBV28 and J usage is TRBJ2-1, with D possibly being TRBD2 (6 bases). Germline V gene lookup returns CDR1 MDHEN and CDR2 SYDVKM. V was clipped by 4 bases and J by 8 bases, with 21 bases between them. The CDR3 length is 16 residues.